The 13 T cell receptor beta chains listed next were all sequenced from one sample in a study of regulatory T cells in long-lasting Graves disease. Time point in this sample: newly diagnosed GD, antithyroid drugs for less than 3 months. PBMC RNA served as the TCR library source. Investigators prepared the TCR beta libraries by applying iRepertoire HTBI primers and Arm-PCR of CDR3 regions. One entry per CDR3 protein results from TCRdb running MiXCR on the multiplex PCR reads. The repertoire holds hundreds of thousands of distinct CDR3 sequences, with 16% as singletons. These data were likewise used in another study, on T cells in Graves' hyperthyroidism and ophthalmopathy.

The sample in question was peripheral blood mononuclear cells (PBMCs), obtained at new diagnosis, from a patient treated with antithyroid drugs. Receptors originate from a man aged 40-50 years with Graves disease.

This clonotype was observed a handful of times. The chain recombines TRBV6-5 with TRBJ1-3; D is undetermined. CDR1 and CDR2 from the germline V gene are MNHEY and SVGAGI. The CDR3 length is 13 residues. V was shortened by 2 bases and J by 2 bases, with 4 bases between the two germline ends. CDR3 region: CASSYRAGNTIYF. The CDR3, as DNA: TGTGCCAGCAGTTACAGGGCTGGAAACACCATATATTTT.

This clonotype was seen ten or more times. The chain carries TRBV7-2 and TRBJ2-7, with D possibly being TRBD1 or TRBD2 (7 bases each). From germline, CDR1 is SGHTA and CDR2 FQGNSA. Between the trimmed V and J ends, which lost 2 bases and 4 bases, there was a span of 12 bases. This CDR3 is 14 amino acids long. The CDR3 here is CASSLRQGGYEQYF. The CDR3 coding sequence is TGTGCCAGCAGCTTAAGGCAGGGGGGGTACGAGCAGTACTTC.

Details on this clonotype: This may be a read error, as it is one base from a much larger clone. The chain employs TRBV7-9 and TRBJ2-3, with TRBD2 identical over 11 bases. The ends lost 3 bases at V and 4 bases at J; junction bases unmatched: 6. CDR1 and CDR2 (germline): SEHNR, FQNEAQ (reference sequence). The CDR3 consists of 16 residues. CDR3 sequence reads: CASSFLAGGSPDTQYF. CDR3 DNA: TGTGCCAGCAGCTTCCTAGCGGGGGGTAGCCCAGATACGCAGTATTTT.

The table lists this clonotype with many counts. The chain employs TRBV5-4 and TRBJ2-1, with 8 nucleotides matching TRBD1. The CDR3 extends over 17 amino acids. Germline CDR1 is SGHNT and CDR2 is YYREEE (reference sequence). V was clipped by 0 bases and J by 2 bases; unmatched bases: 7. The CDR3 DNA reads TGTGCCAGCAGCTTGGCTCGGGACAGGCGCGCCTACAATGAGCAGTTCTTC. It yields the protein CASSLARDRRAYNEQFF.

The CDR3 DNA reads TGTGCCAGCAGCTTAGTAGAGGACTCCTCCACCGGGGAGCTGTTTTTT. Its translation is CASSLVEDSSTGELFF. The chain is built from TRBV7-9 and TRBJ2-2; the D gene is possibly TRBD2 (5 bases). This CDR3 region has 16 residues. Looked up from germline, CDR1 is SEHNR and CDR2 is FQNEAQ (reference sequence). V lost 1 base, J lost 4 bases, and 13 bases lay in between.

This chain connects TRBV12-3 or TRBV12-4 to TRBJ1-4; D remains ambiguous. This CDR3 is built from 15 residues. Between the trimmed V and J ends, which lost 3 bases and 8 bases, there was a span of 16 bases. As DNA, the CDR3 is TGTGCCAGCAGTTTCACCGGGCAGGCGAAGGAAAAACTGTTTTTT. Encoded protein: CASSFTGQAKEKLFF.

In its sample, this clonotype was seen a few times. The chain couples TRBV4-3 to TRBJ2-2; no clear D gene. The CDR3 length is 14 residues. Trimming stripped 1 base from V and 7 bases from J, with 10 bases between. Germline V lookup: CDR1 LGHNA, CDR2 YSLEER. The CDR3 here is CASSQAMGNGELFF. The DNA of the CDR3 is TGCGCCAGCAGCCAAGCCATGGGTAACGGGGAGCTGTTTTTT.

The chain combines TRBV27 with TRBJ2-1, with D hard to call. This CDR3 has 13 residues. V lost 5 bases, J lost 4 bases, and 9 bases lay in between. Germline CDR1 and CDR2: MNHEY and SMNVEV (reference sequence). For the CDR3, the DNA is TGTGCCAGCAGTCAAAGGGCTTACAATGAGCAGTTCTTC. This gives the protein CASSQRAYNEQFF.

This clonotype was observed many times. This CDR3 is CSVRRGAGDTQYF. The CDR3 coding sequence is TGCAGCGTTAGGCGGGGGGCAGGAGATACGCAGTATTTT. The V call is TRBV29-1, the J call TRBJ2-3; 8 bases are shared with TRBD2. The CDR3 is made up of 13 amino acids. V lost 5 bases and J lost 5; bases outside the gene matches: 6. Germline CDR1 and CDR2: SQVTM and ANQGSEA.

The sample holds many counts of this clonotype. The chain recombines TRBV5-1 with TRBJ2-7; possible D gene TRBD1, 6 bases. Germline CDR1 is SGHRS and CDR2 is YFSETQ. This CDR3 comprises 14 residues. The germline V and J ends were trimmed by 4 bases and 3 bases, with 14 bases remaining between them. Here the CDR3 DNA reads TGCGCCAGCAGCCGGGACATGGCACTCTACGAGCAGTACTTC. It yields the protein CASSRDMALYEQYF.

Ten or more counts support this clonotype. The chain joins TRBV20-1 to TRBJ2-7; tentative D call: TRBD2 (5 bases). CDR3 length equals 14 residues. Germline V gives CDR1 DFQATT, CDR2 SNEGSKA (reference sequence). V lost 2 bases and J lost 2, with 13 bases in between. The DNA of the CDR3 is TGCAGTGCTAGAAGGTCCGGGGTTACCTACGAGCAGTACTTC. It translates to CSARRSGVTYEQYF.

The rearrangement links TRBV5-4 to TRBJ2-4, with D unclear. The CDR3 loop spans 15 amino acids. The germline V gene has CDR1 SGHNT and CDR2 YYREEE (reference sequence). V was cut by 0 bases and J by 7 bases, with 14 bases left in between. CDR3 sequence reads: CASSLDGLSRNIQYF. DNA for the CDR3: TGTGCCAGCAGCTTGGACGGTCTCTCGAGGAACATTCAGTACTTC.

The V and J genes are TRBV4-2 and TRBJ1-6; no clear D. The CDR3 consists of 16 residues. Per germline, CDR1 LGHNA and CDR2 YNFKEQ. Trimming took off 0 bases at V and 5 bases at J, with 11 bases between the two ends. The CDR3, as DNA: TGTGCCAGCAGCCAAGATCGGAGGGCCCATAATTCACCCCTCCACTTT. Protein: CASSQDRRAHNSPLHF.